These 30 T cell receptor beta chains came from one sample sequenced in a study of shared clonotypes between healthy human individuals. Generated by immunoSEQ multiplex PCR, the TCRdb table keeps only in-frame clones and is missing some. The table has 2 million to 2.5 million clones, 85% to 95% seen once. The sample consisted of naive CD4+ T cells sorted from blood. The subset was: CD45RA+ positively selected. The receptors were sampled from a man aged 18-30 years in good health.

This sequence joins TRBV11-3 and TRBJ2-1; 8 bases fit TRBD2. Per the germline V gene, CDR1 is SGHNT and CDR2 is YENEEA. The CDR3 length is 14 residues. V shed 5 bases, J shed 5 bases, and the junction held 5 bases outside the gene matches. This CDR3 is CASSPGGENNEQFF. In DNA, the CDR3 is TGTGCCAGCAGCCCCGGGGGGGAGAACAATGAGCAGTTCTTC.

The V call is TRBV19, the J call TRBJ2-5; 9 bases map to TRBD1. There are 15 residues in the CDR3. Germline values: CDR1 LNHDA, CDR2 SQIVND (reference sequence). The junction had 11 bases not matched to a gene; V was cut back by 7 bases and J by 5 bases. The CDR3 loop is CASIQPGQGSETQYF. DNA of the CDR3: TGTGCCAGTATTCAACCGGGACAGGGATCGGAGACCCAGTACTTC.

DNA of the CDR3: TGTGCCAGCAGCGTACTGCGGAACACTGAAGCTTTCTTT. This sequence encodes CASSVLRNTEAFF. The chain combines TRBV9 with TRBJ1-1; D not certain. The CDR3 has 13 residues. The V gene lost 1 base and the J gene lost 1 base, with 5 bases spanning the gap. Germline V gene lookup returns CDR1 SGDLS and CDR2 YYNGEE.

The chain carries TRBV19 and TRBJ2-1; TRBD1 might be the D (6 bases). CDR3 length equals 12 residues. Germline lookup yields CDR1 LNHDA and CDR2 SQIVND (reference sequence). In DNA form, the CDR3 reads TGTGCAACAGGGAACGAGTACAATGAGCAGTTCTTC. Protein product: CATGNEYNEQFF.

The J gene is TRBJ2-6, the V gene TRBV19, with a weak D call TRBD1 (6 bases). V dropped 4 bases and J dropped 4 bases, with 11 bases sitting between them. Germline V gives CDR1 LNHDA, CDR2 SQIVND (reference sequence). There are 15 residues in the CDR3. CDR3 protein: CASSKTGLGANVLTF. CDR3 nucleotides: TGTGCCAGTAGTAAAACAGGGCTCGGGGCCAACGTCCTGACTTTC.

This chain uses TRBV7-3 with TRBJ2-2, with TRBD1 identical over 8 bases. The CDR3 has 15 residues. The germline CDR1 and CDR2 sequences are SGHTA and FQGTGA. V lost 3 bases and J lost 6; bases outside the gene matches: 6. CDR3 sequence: CASSFGTGGAGELFF. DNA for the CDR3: TGTGCCAGCAGCTTCGGGACAGGCGGTGCCGGGGAGCTGTTTTTT. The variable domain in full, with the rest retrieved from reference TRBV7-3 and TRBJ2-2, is GAGVSQTPSNKVTEKGKYVELRCDPISGHTALYWYRQSLGQGPEFLIYFQGTGAADDSGLPNDRFFAVRPEGSVSTLKIQRTERGDSAVYLCASSFGTGGAGELFFGEGSRLTVL.

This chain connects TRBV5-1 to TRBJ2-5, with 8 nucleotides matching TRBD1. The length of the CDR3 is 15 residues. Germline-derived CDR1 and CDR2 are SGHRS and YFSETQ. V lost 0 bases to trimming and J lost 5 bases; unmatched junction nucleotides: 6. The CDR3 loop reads CASSLGDRGPETQYF. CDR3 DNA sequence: TGCGCCAGCAGCTTGGGAGACAGGGGCCCTGAGACCCAGTACTTC.

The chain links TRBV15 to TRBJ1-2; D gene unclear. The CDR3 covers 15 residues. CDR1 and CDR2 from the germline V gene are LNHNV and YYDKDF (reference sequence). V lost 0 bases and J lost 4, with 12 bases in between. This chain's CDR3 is CATSRDLKGTYGYTF. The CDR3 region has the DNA TGTGCCACCAGCAGAGATCTAAAGGGCACCTATGGCTACACCTTC.

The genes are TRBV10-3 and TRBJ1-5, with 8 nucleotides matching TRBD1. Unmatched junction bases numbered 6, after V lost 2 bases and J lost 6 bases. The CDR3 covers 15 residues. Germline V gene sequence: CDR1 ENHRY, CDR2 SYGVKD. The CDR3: CAISEGTGHGQPQHF. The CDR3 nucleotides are TGTGCCATCAGTGAGGGGACAGGACATGGTCAGCCCCAGCATTTT.

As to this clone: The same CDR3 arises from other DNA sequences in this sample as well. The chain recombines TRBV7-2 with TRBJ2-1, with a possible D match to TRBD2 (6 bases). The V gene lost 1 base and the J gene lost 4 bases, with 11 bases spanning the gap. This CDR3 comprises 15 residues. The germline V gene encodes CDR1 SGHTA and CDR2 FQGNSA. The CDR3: CASSLDRAGYNEQFF. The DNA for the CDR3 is TGTGCCAGCAGCTTAGATAGGGCGGGATACAATGAGCAGTTCTTC.

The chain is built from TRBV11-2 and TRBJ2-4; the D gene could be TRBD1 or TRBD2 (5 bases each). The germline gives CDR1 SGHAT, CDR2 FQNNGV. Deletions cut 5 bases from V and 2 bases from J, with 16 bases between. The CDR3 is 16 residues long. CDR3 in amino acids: CASSPRGAGTKNIQYF. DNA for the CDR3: TGTGCCAGCAGCCCGAGGGGTGCTGGGACCAAAAACATTCAGTACTTC. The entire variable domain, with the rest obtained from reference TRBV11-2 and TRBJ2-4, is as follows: EAGVAQSPRYKIIEKRQSVAFWCNPISGHATLYWYQQILGQGPKLLIQFQNNGVVDDSQLPKDRFSAERLKGVDSTLKIQPAKLEDSAVYLCASSPRGAGTKNIQYFGAGTRLSVL.

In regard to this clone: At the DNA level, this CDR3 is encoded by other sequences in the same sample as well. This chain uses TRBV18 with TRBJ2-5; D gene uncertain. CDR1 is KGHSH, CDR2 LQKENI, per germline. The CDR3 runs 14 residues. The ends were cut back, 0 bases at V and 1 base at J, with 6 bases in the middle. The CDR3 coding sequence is TGTGCCAGCTCACCACCGAGCCTCCAAGAGACCCAGTACTTC. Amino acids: CASSPPSLQETQYF.

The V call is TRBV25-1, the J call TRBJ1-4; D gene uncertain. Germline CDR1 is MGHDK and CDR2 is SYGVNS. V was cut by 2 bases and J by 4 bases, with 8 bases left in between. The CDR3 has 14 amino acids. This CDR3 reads CASSESSYNEKLFF. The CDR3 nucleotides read TGTGCCAGCAGTGAAAGTAGCTATAATGAAAAACTGTTTTTT.

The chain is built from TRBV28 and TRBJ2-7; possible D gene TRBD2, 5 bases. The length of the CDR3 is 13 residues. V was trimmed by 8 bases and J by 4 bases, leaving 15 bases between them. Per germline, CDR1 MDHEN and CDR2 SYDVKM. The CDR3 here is CASFPSRGYEQYF. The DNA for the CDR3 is TGTGCCAGCTTCCCCTCCCGGGGTTACGAGCAGTACTTC.

CDR3 DNA: TGTGCCAGCAGCGATCGACAGGTTAATGAGCAGTTCTTC. Amino acids: CASSDRQVNEQFF. This rearrangement joins TRBV7-2 to TRBJ2-1, with D perhaps matching TRBD1 (6 bases). The CDR3 runs 13 residues. With 5 bases removed from V and 7 bases from J, the gap between germline ends came to 12 bases. Germline lookup yields CDR1 SGHTA and CDR2 FQGNSA.

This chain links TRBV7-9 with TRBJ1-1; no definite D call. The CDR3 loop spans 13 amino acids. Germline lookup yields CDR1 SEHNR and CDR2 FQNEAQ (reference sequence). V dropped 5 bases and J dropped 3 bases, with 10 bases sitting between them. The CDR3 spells CASSHGEYTEAFF. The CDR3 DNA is TGTGCCAGCAGCCACGGGGAGTACACTGAAGCTTTCTTT.

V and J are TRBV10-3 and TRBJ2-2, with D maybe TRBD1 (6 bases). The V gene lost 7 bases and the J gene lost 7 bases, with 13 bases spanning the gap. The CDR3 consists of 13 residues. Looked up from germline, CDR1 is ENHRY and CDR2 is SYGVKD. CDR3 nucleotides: TGTGCCATCACTACAGGGAGCGGCGGGGAGCTGTTTTTT. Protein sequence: CAITTGSGGELFF.

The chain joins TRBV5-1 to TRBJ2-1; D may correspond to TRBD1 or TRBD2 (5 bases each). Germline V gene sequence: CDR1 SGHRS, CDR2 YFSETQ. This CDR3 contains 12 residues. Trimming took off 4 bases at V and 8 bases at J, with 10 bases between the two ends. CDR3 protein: CASSPGRDEQFF. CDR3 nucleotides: TGCGCCAGCAGCCCGGGGCGTGATGAGCAGTTCTTC.

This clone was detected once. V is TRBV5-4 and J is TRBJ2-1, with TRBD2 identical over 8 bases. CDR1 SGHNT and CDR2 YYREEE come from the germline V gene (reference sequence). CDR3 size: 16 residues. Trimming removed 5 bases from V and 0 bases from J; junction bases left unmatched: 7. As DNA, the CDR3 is TGTGCCAGCAGTACCGTAGCGGGAAGCTCCTACAATGAGCAGTTCTTC. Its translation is CASSTVAGSSYNEQFF.

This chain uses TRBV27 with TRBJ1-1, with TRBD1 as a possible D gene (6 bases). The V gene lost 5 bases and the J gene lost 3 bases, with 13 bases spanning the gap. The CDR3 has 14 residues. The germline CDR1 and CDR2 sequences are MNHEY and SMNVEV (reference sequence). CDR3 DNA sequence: TGTGCCAGCAGTCTCAACAGGGTCTACACTGAAGCTTTCTTT. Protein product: CASSLNRVYTEAFF.

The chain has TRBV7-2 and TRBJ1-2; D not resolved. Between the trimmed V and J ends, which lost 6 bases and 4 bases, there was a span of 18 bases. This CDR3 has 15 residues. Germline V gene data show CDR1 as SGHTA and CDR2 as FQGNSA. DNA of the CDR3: TGTGCCAGCAGGTTGATCGGCGAAGGGCCCTATGGCTACACCTTC. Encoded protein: CASRLIGEGPYGYTF.

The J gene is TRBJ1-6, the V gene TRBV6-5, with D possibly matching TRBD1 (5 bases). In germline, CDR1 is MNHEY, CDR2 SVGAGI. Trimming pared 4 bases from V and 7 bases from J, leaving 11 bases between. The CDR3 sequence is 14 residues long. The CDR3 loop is CASSSGGSNSPLHF. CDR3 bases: TGTGCCAGCAGTTCCGGGGGAAGCAATTCACCCCTCCACTTT.

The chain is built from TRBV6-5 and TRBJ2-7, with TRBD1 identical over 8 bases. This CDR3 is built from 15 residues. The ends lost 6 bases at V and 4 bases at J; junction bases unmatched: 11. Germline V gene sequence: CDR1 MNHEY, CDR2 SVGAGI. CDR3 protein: CASRPRTGTAYEQYF. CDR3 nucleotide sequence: TGTGCCAGCAGACCTCGGACAGGGACCGCTTACGAGCAGTACTTC.

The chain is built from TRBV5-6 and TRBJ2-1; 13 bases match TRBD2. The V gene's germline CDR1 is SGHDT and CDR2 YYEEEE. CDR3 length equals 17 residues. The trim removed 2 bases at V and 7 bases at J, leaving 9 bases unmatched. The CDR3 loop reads CASSFGTSGTKRNEQFF. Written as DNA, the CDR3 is TGTGCCAGCAGCTTCGGGACTAGCGGGACGAAGCGGAATGAGCAGTTCTTC.

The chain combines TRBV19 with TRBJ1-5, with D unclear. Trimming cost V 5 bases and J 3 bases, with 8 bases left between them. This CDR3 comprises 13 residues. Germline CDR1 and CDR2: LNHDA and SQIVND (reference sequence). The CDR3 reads CASSPVPNQPQHF. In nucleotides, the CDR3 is TGTGCCAGTAGTCCCGTCCCCAATCAGCCCCAGCATTTT.

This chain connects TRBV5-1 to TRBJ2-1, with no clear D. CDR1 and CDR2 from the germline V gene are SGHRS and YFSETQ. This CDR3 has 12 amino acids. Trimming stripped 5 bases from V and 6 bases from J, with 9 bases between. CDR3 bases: TGCGCCAGCAGAGTAGAGCGCAATGAGCAGTTCTTC. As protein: CASRVERNEQFF.

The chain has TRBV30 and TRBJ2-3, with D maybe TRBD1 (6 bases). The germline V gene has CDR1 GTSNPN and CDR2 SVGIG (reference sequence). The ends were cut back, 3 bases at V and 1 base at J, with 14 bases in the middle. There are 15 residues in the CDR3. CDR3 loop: CAWSPGDPGTDTQYF. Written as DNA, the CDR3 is TGTGCCTGGAGCCCAGGGGATCCCGGCACAGATACGCAGTATTTT.

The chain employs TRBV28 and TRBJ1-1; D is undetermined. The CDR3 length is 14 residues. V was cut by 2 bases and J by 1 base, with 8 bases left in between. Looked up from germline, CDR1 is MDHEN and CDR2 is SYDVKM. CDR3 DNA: TGTGCCAGCAGTTTAGAGGGCCGGAACACTGAAGCTTTCTTT. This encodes CASSLEGRNTEAFF.

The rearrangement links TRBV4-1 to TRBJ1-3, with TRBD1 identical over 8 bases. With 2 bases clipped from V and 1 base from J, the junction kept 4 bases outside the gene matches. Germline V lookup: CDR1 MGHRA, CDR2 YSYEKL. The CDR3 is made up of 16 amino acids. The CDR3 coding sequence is TGCGCCAGCAGCCAACCTGACAGGGGATCTGGAAACACCATATATTTT. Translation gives CASSQPDRGSGNTIYF.

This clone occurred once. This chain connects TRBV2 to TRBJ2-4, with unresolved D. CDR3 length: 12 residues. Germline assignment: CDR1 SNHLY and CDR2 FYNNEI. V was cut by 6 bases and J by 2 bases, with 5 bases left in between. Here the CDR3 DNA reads TGTGCCAGCAGGGGCCCCAAAAACATTCAGTACTTC. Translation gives CASRGPKNIQYF. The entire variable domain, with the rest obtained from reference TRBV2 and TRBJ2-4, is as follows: EPEVTQTPSHQVTQMGQEVILRCVPISNHLYFYWYRQILGQKVEFLVSFYNNEISEKSEIFDDQFSVERPDGSNFTLKIRSTKLEDSAMYFCASRGPKNIQYFGAGTRLSVL.